A single sample gave rise to the 8 T cell receptor beta chains below, sequenced in a study of T-cell reconstitution after alpha-beta-depleted transplantation in children. Findings of the study overall: There were reportedly several hundred expanded graft clones from which alpha-beta T cells came about two months after transplant.

These TCRs' antigens remain unknown. TCRbeta library construction was performed incorporating unique molecular identifiers. Using its own MiXCR run on the PCR reads, TCRdb lists one record per CDR3 protein. This table holds roughly 32,000 distinct CDR3 sequences, roughly 6.5% found once. The input for sequencing was peripheral blood, taken 60 days after TCRalphabeta/CD19-depleted stem cell transplant. Every receptor here comes from a child younger than two who had a stem cell transplant for acute myeloid leukemia, so the T cells may come from the graft donor.

This clonotype has at least ten counts. The chain uses TRBV7-8 and TRBJ2-5; the D gene could be TRBD1 or TRBD2 (6 bases each). V was shortened by 5 bases and J by 2 bases, with 18 bases between the two germline ends. The length of the CDR3 is 16 residues. CDR1 and CDR2 from the germline V gene are SGHVS and FQNEAQ. Here the CDR3 reads CASSNPPEGEQETQYF. In DNA, the CDR3 is TGTGCCAGCAGCAACCCGCCGGAGGGGGAGCAAGAGACCCAGTACTTC.

This clonotype was picked up many times. The V gene is TRBV7-9, the J gene TRBJ1-2; D gene uncertain. Germline V gives CDR1 SEHNR, CDR2 FQNEAQ (reference sequence). The CDR3 contains 15 residues. The V and J ends lost 1 base and 5 bases respectively, with 14 bases between them. The CDR3 protein is CASSLVEKMPYGYTF. The CDR3 DNA sequence: TGTGCCAGCAGCTTAGTCGAGAAAATGCCTTATGGCTACACCTTC.

In this sample, this clonotype turned up many times. This chain connects TRBV9 to TRBJ2-5; D is unresolved. In germline, CDR1 is SGDLS, CDR2 YYNGEE. Trimming stripped 3 bases from V and 5 bases from J, with 17 bases between. The CDR3 covers 15 residues. The CDR3 protein is CASSDPVRSQETQYF. For the CDR3, the DNA is TGTGCCAGCAGCGACCCCGTCCGTAGCCAGGAGACCCAGTACTTC. Full variable domain (outside the CDR3, taken from reference TRBV9 and TRBJ2-5): DSGVTQTPKHLITATGQRVTLRCSPRSGDLSVYWYQQSLDQGLQFLIQYYNGEERAKGNILERFSAQQFPDLHSELNLSSLELGDSALYFCASSDPVRSQETQYFGPGTRLLVL.

This clonotype was counted many times. V usage is TRBV4-2 and J usage is TRBJ2-5; TRBD2 agrees at 7 bases. CDR3 length: 14 amino acids. V lost 0 bases, J lost 5 bases, and 3 bases stayed unmatched. Germline-derived CDR1 and CDR2 are LGHNA and YNFKEQ. The CDR3 DNA reads TGTGCCAGCAGCCAAGATACCGGGGGGGAGACCCAGTACTTC. Protein sequence: CASSQDTGGETQYF.

This clonotype was observed at least ten times. This chain links TRBV13 with TRBJ1-4, with 10 bases matching TRBD1. Germline V gene data show CDR1 as PRHDT and CDR2 as FYEKMQ (reference sequence). The CDR3 runs 19 residues. With V trimmed by 5 bases and J by 5 bases, 17 bases remained unmatched. The DNA of the CDR3 is TGTGCCAGCAGCCCCAGTCGGGGACAGGGGATCCTCGTAAATGAAAAACTGTTTTTT. As protein: CASSPSRGQGILVNEKLFF.

This clonotype was observed many times. The V and J genes are TRBV5-1 and TRBJ2-7, with 7 bases matching TRBD1. The germline V gene encodes CDR1 SGHRS and CDR2 YFSETQ. After removal of 3 bases from V and 2 bases from J, the junction contained 5 bases not matched to a gene. CDR3 length: 14 amino acids. The CDR3: CASSWNRGPYEQYF. The CDR3 DNA reads TGCGCCAGCAGCTGGAACAGGGGTCCCTACGAGCAGTACTTC. The full variable domain, with the rest looked up from reference TRBV5-1 and TRBJ2-7, is KAGVTQTPRYLIKTRGQQVTLSCSPISGHRSVSWYQQTPGQGLQFLFEYFSETQRNKGNFPGRFSGRQFSNSRSEMNVSTLELGDSALYLCASSWNRGPYEQYFGPGTRLTVT.

This clonotype was seen repeatedly, ten times or more. The rearrangement links TRBV30 to TRBJ1-2; TRBD1 is a possible D gene (5 bases). Trimming took off 7 bases at V and 8 bases at J, with 14 bases between the two ends. The CDR3 has 11 amino acids. Germline V gives CDR1 GTSNPN, CDR2 SVGIG (reference sequence). The CDR3 coding sequence is TGTGCCTTCCGGAGGGGCGAAGGCTACACCTTC. This sequence encodes CAFRRGEGYTF.

This clonotype was observed many times. This chain uses TRBV5-6 with TRBJ2-5, with 9 bases that match TRBD2. The V and J ends lost 0 bases and 5 bases, in that order; junction bases with no gene match: 8. This CDR3 spans 16 amino acids. CDR1 and CDR2 (germline): SGHDT, YYEEEE. The CDR3 DNA is TGTGCCAGCAGCTTGGCGGTAGCGGGAGCTCTGGAGACCCAGTACTTC. Translated, it gives CASSLAVAGALETQYF.